Each of the 22 T cell receptor beta chains below was sequenced from the same sample in a study of cytomegalovirus exposure and HLA in healthy donors. Profiled with immunoSEQ multiplex PCR; TCRdb holds only in-frame clones, not every one. The sample carries around 150,000 clones, over 85% recorded once. The sample consisted of PBMCs. These receptors were collected from a woman between 18 and 30 years old in good health and CMV-seropositive.

This clone has a single count. The chain links TRBV5-8 to TRBJ2-2, with D tentatively TRBD1 (5 bases). V shed 7 bases and J shed 5 bases, with 18 bases lying between them. This CDR3 region has 15 residues. Germline loops: CDR1 SGHTS, CDR2 YDEGEE. CDR3 bases: TGTGCCAGCCGGGCTGTGGGGCGTCGGACCGGGGAGCTGTTTTTT. Amino acid sequence: CASRAVGRRTGELFF.

The genes are TRBV7-2 and TRBJ2-1; 9 bases are shared with TRBD2. From germline, CDR1 is SGHTA and CDR2 FQGNSA. The ends lost 6 bases at V and 0 bases at J; junction bases unmatched: 0. CDR3 length: 14 residues. As DNA, the CDR3 is TGTGCCAGCAGTAGCGGGAGCTCCTACAATGAGCAGTTCTTC. It specifies CASSSGSSYNEQFF.

This clone was detected only once. The chain has TRBV15 and TRBJ1-2; D is undetermined. V was clipped by 4 bases and J by 2 bases, with 11 bases between them. Germline V gives CDR1 LNHNV, CDR2 YYDKDF (reference sequence). CDR3 length: 14 residues. The CDR3 bases are TGTGCCACCAGCAAACCCCAACAAAACTATGGCTACACCTTC. Translation: CATSKPQQNYGYTF.

The chain links TRBV6-4 to TRBJ2-3; tentative D call: TRBD1 (5 bases). The CDR3 is 13 residues long. Trimming removed 6 bases at V and 3 bases at J, with 10 bases between. From germline, CDR1 is MRHNA and CDR2 SNTAGT. The CDR3 is CASRQVGTDTQYF. The DNA of the CDR3 is TGTGCCAGCAGACAGGTCGGGACAGATACGCAGTATTTT.

The rearrangement links TRBV28 to TRBJ1-2, with D possibly being TRBD1 (6 bases). CDR3 length: 15 residues. Trimming cost V 7 bases and J 6 bases, with 21 bases left between them. Germline CDR1 is MDHEN and CDR2 is SYDVKM. CDR3 loop: CASKPGGPVRDGYTF. CDR3 nucleotides: TGTGCCAGCAAACCGGGGGGGCCGGTAAGGGATGGCTACACCTTC.

The chain couples TRBV6-5 to TRBJ2-2; D remains ambiguous. Germline values: CDR1 MNHEY, CDR2 SVGAGI. V lost 5 bases, J lost 5 bases, and 9 bases lay in between. The CDR3 consists of 13 residues. The CDR3 protein is CASSPDGTGELFF. Here the CDR3 DNA reads TGTGCCAGCAGTCCCGACGGGACCGGGGAGCTGTTTTTT.

The rearrangement uses TRBV19 and TRBJ2-5; 8 nucleotides align to TRBD2. The germline gives CDR1 LNHDA, CDR2 SQIVND (reference sequence). The ends lost 6 bases at V and 1 base at J; junction bases unmatched: 4. The CDR3 is 14 amino acids. CDR3 DNA: TGTGCCAGTAGGACCGGGACTAGCCAAGAGACCCAGTACTTC. Translation gives CASRTGTSQETQYF.

This chain joins TRBV5-6 and TRBJ2-7; no reliable D call. Per germline, CDR1 SGHDT and CDR2 YYEEEE. The V end lost 2 bases, the J end lost 1 base, and 10 bases lay between the germline ends. The CDR3 sequence is 14 residues long. The CDR3 spells CASSFVITSYEQYF. Written as DNA, the CDR3 is TGTGCCAGCAGCTTTGTTATCACATCCTACGAGCAGTACTTC.

The V call is TRBV6-1, the J call TRBJ1-5, with a possible D match to TRBD1 (5 bases). Germline lookup yields CDR1 MNHNS and CDR2 SASEGT. The CDR3 totals 16 residues. The germline V and J ends were trimmed by 0 bases and 5 bases, with 14 bases remaining between them. This CDR3 is CASSEALGGGYQPQHF. The CDR3 DNA sequence: TGTGCCAGCAGTGAAGCGCTTGGGGGGGGATATCAGCCCCAGCATTTT.

The rearrangement uses TRBV29-1 and TRBJ2-1, with D maybe TRBD2 (6 bases). CDR1 is SQVTM and CDR2 is ANQGSEA in the germline V gene. The CDR3 runs to 14 residues. V lost 5 bases, J lost 2 bases, and 13 bases lay in between. The CDR3 DNA is TGCAGCGTTCTCTCGGGAGCCCCCTACAATGAGCAGTTCTTC. Protein product: CSVLSGAPYNEQFF.

This clone was observed a few times. V usage is TRBV29-1 and J usage is TRBJ1-5; possibly TRBD1 for D (6 bases). From germline, CDR1 is SQVTM and CDR2 ANQGSEA. Trimming shortened V by 0 bases and J by 9 bases, and 9 bases separated the two germline ends. This CDR3 is 12 amino acids long. CDR3 in DNA: TGCAGCGTTGAAGAGGGACAAGGGCCCCAGCATTTT. Amino acids: CSVEEGQGPQHF.

This CDR3 is CASSPDSYSNQPQHF. The DNA of the CDR3 is TGCGCCAGCAGCCCGGACAGTTATAGCAATCAGCCCCAGCATTTT. The chain recombines TRBV5-1 with TRBJ1-5; D perhaps matches TRBD1 (6 bases). Germline CDR1 reads SGHRS; CDR2 reads YFSETQ. Trimming took 4 bases from V and 0 from J, leaving 11 bases between them. This CDR3 contains 15 residues.

The J gene is TRBJ1-5, the V gene TRBV28; TRBD1 is a possible D gene (6 bases). The CDR3 contains 15 residues. Trimming shortened V by 1 base and J by 5 bases, and 12 bases separated the two germline ends. The V gene's germline CDR1 is MDHEN and CDR2 SYDVKM. The CDR3 is CASSLSGGVHQPQHF. The CDR3 DNA follows: TGTGCCAGCAGTTTATCGGGGGGCGTCCATCAGCCCCAGCATTTT.

In regard to this clone: This sample includes further DNA sequences coding for the same CDR3. The rearrangement joins TRBV7-9 to TRBJ2-7; no clear D gene. The CDR3 runs to 11 residues. Per germline, CDR1 SEHNR and CDR2 FQNEAQ (reference sequence). Trimming removed 5 bases from V and 4 bases from J, with 6 bases in between. CDR3 in amino acids: CASSPLYEQYF. DNA of the CDR3: TGTGCCAGCAGCCCCTTGTACGAGCAGTACTTC.

The J gene is TRBJ1-4, the V gene TRBV2; D remains ambiguous. Trimming left V 6 bases short and J 2 bases short, with 10 bases between. Germline V gene sequence: CDR1 SNHLY, CDR2 FYNNEI. The CDR3 runs to 14 residues. The CDR3 spells CASSPGVTNEKLFF. The CDR3 coding sequence is TGTGCCAGCAGCCCGGGAGTCACTAATGAAAAACTGTTTTTT.

This clone was seen ten or more times. V gene TRBV7-2 combines with J gene TRBJ2-7, with 7 bases fitting TRBD2. Germline values: CDR1 SGHTA, CDR2 FQGNSA. The CDR3 runs 15 residues. With V trimmed by 1 base and J by 3 bases, 6 bases remained unmatched. CDR3 sequence: CASSLGGGNLYEQYF. The CDR3 DNA sequence: TGTGCCAGCAGCTTAGGGGGGGGAAACCTCTACGAGCAGTACTTC.

This chain uses TRBV7-3 with TRBJ2-2, with D possibly TRBD1 on 7 matching bases. The germline CDR1 and CDR2 sequences are SGHTA and FQGTGA. This CDR3 contains 16 residues. Deletions cut 5 bases from V and 5 bases from J, with 18 bases between. The CDR3, as DNA: TGTGCCAGCAGCCCCCCCAGGGGGGTAGGGACCGGGGAGCTGTTTTTT. Its protein product is CASSPPRGVGTGELFF.

The V call is TRBV5-6, the J call TRBJ2-3; 12 positions match TRBD2. V shed 1 base, J shed 7 bases, and the junction held 10 bases outside the gene matches. This CDR3 is 17 amino acids long. Germline CDR1 and CDR2: SGHDT and YYEEEE. CDR3 amino acids: CASSLYLLAGGPYTQYF. The CDR3 DNA reads as TGTGCCAGCAGCTTGTATTTGCTAGCGGGAGGGCCGTATACGCAGTATTTT.

The gene calls are TRBV27 and TRBJ1-1, with 7 positions matching TRBD1. The J segment lost 7 bases and the V segment lost 6 bases, leaving 14 bases of the junction unmatched. In germline, CDR1 is MNHEY, CDR2 SMNVEV (reference sequence). The CDR3 has 15 amino acids. In DNA, the CDR3 is TGTGCCAGCAGCCCCCCGACCGGGACAGTCTGTGAAGCTTTCTTT. It is translated as CASSPPTGTVCEAFF.

The chain couples TRBV7-3 to TRBJ2-1; 7 nucleotides match TRBD2. V lost 5 bases, J lost 4 bases, and 8 bases stayed unmatched. There are 15 residues in the CDR3. The germline CDR1 and CDR2 sequences are SGHTA and FQGTGA. For the CDR3, the DNA is TGTGCCAGCAGCCCCTCCGGACTAGGTTACAATGAGCAGTTCTTC. Its protein is CASSPSGLGYNEQFF.

J is TRBJ2-7 and V is TRBV19, with TRBD1 matching 8 bases. Per germline, CDR1 LNHDA and CDR2 SQIVND (reference sequence). The J segment lost 4 bases and the V segment lost 6 bases, leaving 11 bases of the junction unmatched. The CDR3 is 15 amino acids. The CDR3 spells CASRTMQGARYEQYF. DNA for the CDR3: TGTGCCAGTAGGACGATGCAGGGGGCGAGATACGAGCAGTACTTC.

This chain joins TRBV9 and TRBJ2-3; a possible D gene is TRBD2 (6 bases). V was cut by 4 bases and J by 7 bases, with 16 bases left in between. From germline, CDR1 is SGDLS and CDR2 YYNGEE. The CDR3 length is 14 residues. The CDR3 protein is CASSLDPGTYTQYF. CDR3 DNA sequence: TGTGCCAGCAGCTTAGACCCCGGGACTTATACGCAGTATTTT.